This record looks at one T cell receptor beta chain sequence and its context. A much bigger clone sits one base away, suggesting this may be a read error. The data derive from a study of blood T cells in healthy people across ages. The second PCR ran roughly 6 to 11 cycles with a sample-barcoded 5' primer and J-beta primers. TCRdb recomputed calls from the 5' RACE reads with MiXCR, one row per CDR3 protein. Here the sample spans about 650,000 distinct CDR3 sequences, about 30% being singletons. The study drew donors from healthy Caucasian individuals in Russia aged roughly 6 to 90. The CDR3 length is 15 residues. CDR1 and CDR2 (germline): KGHSH, LQKENI.

Sequencing was carried out using blood. The chain has TRBV18 and TRBJ1-2; maybe TRBD1 (5 bases). This clonotype was obtained from a woman of 80 years or more in good health. The CDR3 region has the DNA TGTGCCAGCTCCTTAGCAAGGGGATCAGACTATGGCTACGCCTTC. As protein: CASSLARGSDYGYAF.